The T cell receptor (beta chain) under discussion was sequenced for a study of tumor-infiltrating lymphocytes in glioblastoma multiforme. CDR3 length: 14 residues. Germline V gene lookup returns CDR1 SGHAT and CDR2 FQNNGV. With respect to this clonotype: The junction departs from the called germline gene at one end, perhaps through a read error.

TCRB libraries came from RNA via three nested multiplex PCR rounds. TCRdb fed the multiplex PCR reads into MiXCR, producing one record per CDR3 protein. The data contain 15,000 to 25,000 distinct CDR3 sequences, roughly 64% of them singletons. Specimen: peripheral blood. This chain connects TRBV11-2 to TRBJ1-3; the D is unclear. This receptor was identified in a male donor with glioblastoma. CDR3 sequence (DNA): TGTGCCGGCAGCTTAGTGCCCTCTAGAAACACAATATATTTT. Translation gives CAGSLVPSRNTIYF.